A selection of T cell receptor beta chains follows, all from one sample in a study of blood T cell repertoires in COVID-19. Data came from immunoSEQ multiplex PCR; TCRdb stores just in-frame clones and leaves some out. The data contain roughly 360,000 clones, around 89% of them singletons. The sample consisted of PBMCs or T cells enriched from blood (not recorded which). All receptors derive from a woman in her 30s with acute COVID-19. The CDR3 runs from the conserved cysteine through the conserved F or W. D genes are given only for firm matches. Clone sizes are given selectively: once, few, many, or a class where the clone is expanded.

cdr3_length	v_call	clone_size	j_call	d_call	cdr3_nt	cdr3_aa
13	TRBV2	NA	TRBJ2-3	NA	TGTGCCAGCAGGGAGACTAGGAAAGATACGCAGTATTTT	CASRETRKDTQYF
15	TRBV7-7	NA	TRBJ1-2	TRBD1	TGTGCCAGCAGCTCCGGGACAGGTCGAGGAAATGGCTACACCTTC	CASSSGTGRGNGYTF
12	TRBV3-1/TRBV3-2	NA	TRBJ2-5	NA	TGTGCCAGCAGCCAGAGGGAAGAGACCCAGTACTTC	CASSQREETQYF
16	TRBV29-1	NA	TRBJ1-2	TRBD1	TGCAGCGTGGGGGACAAAGGGACAGTCCCGACCTATGGCTACACCTTC	CSVGDKGTVPTYGYTF
15	TRBV29-1	NA	TRBJ1-2	TRBD1	TGCAGCGTTGCCCGGGGACAGACCTCTAACTATGGCTACACCTTC	CSVARGQTSNYGYTF
14	TRBV3-1/TRBV3-2	NA	TRBJ1-5	NA	TGTGCCAGCAGCCAGAGGGGGTCTAATCAGCCCCAGCATTTT	CASSQRGSNQPQHF
14	TRBV7-9	NA	TRBJ2-7	NA	TGTGCCAGCAGCTTCACCGTAGACTCCTACGAGCAGTACTTC	CASSFTVDSYEQYF
15	TRBV7-8	NA	TRBJ2-5	TRBD2	TGTGCCAGCAGCTCCACCCCGCGGGGGCAAGAGACCCAGTACTTC	CASSSTPRGQETQYF
15	TRBV3-1/TRBV3-2	once	TRBJ2-1	TRBD2	TGTGCCAGCAGCCAATTGAGCGGGGGGGAGAATGAGCAGTTCTTC	CASSQLSGGENEQFF
13	TRBV7-3	NA	TRBJ1-5	NA	TGTGCCAGCAGCTTATCTGTCAATCAGCCCCAGCATTTT	CASSLSVNQPQHF
15	TRBV5-1	NA	TRBJ1-3	NA	TGCGCCAGCACCACCCGGGGGGGCTCTGGAAACACCATATATTTT	CASTTRGGSGNTIYF
16	TRBV28	NA	TRBJ1-3	TRBD1	TGTGCCAGCAGTCCGCCCGGGACAGGGTTTGGAAACACCATATATTTT	CASSPPGTGFGNTIYF
15	TRBV5-1	NA	TRBJ2-7	NA	TGCGCCAGCGCCCCGGCTGGGGGCGCCGGAGCGGACCAGTACTTC	CASAPAGGAGADQYF
14	TRBV10-1	NA	TRBJ2-2	TRBD2	TGCGCCAGCGGCGGGGGAAAGAACACCGGGGAGCTGTTTTTT	CASGGGKNTGELFF
14	TRBV11-3	NA	TRBJ2-7	NA	TGTGCCAGCAGCTACTACAGGGAAAGCTACGAGCAGTACTTC	CASSYYRESYEQYF
14	TRBV9	NA	TRBJ1-5	NA	TGTGCCAGCAGCGTAGGCGCAAGCAATCAGCCCCAGCATTTT	CASSVGASNQPQHF
16	TRBV4-1	NA	TRBJ1-5	TRBD1	TGCGCCAGCAGCCAAGAAGTCAGGGGGAGCAATCAGCCCCAGCATTTT	CASSQEVRGSNQPQHF
16	TRBV4-1	NA	TRBJ1-5	NA	TGCGCCAGCAGCCTTTCAGGAACGGGGGATGGGCAGCCCCAGCATTTT	CASSLSGTGDGQPQHF
16	TRBV3-1/TRBV3-2	NA	TRBJ1-5	NA	TGTGCCAGCAGCCCCCAGGGGATCTTGGGAAATCAGCCCCAGCATTTT	CASSPQGILGNQPQHF
13	TRBV6-1	NA	TRBJ2-2	NA	TGTGCCAGCAGTGAAACATACACCGGGGAGCTGTTTTTT	CASSETYTGELFF
14	TRBV27	NA	TRBJ2-7	TRBD1	TGTGCCAGCAGTGACAGGGTGGGTATTTACGAGCAGTACTTC	CASSDRVGIYEQYF
16	TRBV6-6	NA	TRBJ1-1	NA	TGTGCCAGCAGTTTCGGACGGAGCGGGGTGAACACTGAAGCTTTCTTT	CASSFGRSGVNTEAFF
17	TRBV5-1	NA	TRBJ2-3	TRBD2	TGCGCCAGCAGCTCTCGACGACTAGCGGAGACCACAGATACGCAGTATTTT	CASSSRRLAETTDTQYF
11	TRBV20-1	NA	TRBJ1-1	NA	TGCAGTGCTATAGGGAGGACTGAAGCTTTCTTT	CSAIGRTEAFF